This TCR beta chain was documented in a study of blood T cell repertoires in COVID-19. Study-wide background: The samples span acute and convalescent COVID-19 from the United States, Italy and Spain.

The authors' processing: Amplification from reference gene primers served as the basis for estimated nucleated cell counts. TCRdb's table, derived via immunoSEQ multiplex PCR, lists solely in-frame clones and lacks some. That table furnishes V, J and clone size, whereas the DNA furnished D and trimming. The sample holds 200,000 to 250,000 clones, less than 85% seen once. The participants were between roughly 18 and 90 years old and came from 24 US areas. All recovered Cohort 3 donors got two negative PCRs, got clearance, or saw symptom resolution. Germline-derived CDR1 and CDR2 are SEHNR and FQNEAQ (reference sequence). Deletions cut 1 base from V and 3 bases from J, with 10 bases between. This CDR3 has 14 residues.

This receptor was obtained from a man between 40 and 49 years old who had recovered from COVID-19. The chain uses TRBV7-9 and TRBJ2-7, with D uncertain. The source material was PBMCs or T cells enriched from blood (not recorded which). Written as DNA, the CDR3 is TGTGCCAGCAGCTTAGGGGCAGTAAGCTACGAGCAGTACTTC. Translating gives CASSLGAVSYEQYF.